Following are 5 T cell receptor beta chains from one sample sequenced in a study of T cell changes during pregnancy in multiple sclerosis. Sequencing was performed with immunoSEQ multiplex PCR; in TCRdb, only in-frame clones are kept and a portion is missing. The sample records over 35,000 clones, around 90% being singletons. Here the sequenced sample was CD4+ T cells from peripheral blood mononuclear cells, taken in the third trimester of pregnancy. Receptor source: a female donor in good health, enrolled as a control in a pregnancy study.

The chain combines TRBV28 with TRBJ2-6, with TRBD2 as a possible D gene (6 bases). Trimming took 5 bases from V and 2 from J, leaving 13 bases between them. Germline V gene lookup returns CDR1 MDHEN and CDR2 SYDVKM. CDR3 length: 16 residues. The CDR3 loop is CASSAGTAAGANVLTF. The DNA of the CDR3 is TGTGCCAGCAGTGCGGGGACGGCGGCTGGGGCCAACGTCCTGACTTTC.

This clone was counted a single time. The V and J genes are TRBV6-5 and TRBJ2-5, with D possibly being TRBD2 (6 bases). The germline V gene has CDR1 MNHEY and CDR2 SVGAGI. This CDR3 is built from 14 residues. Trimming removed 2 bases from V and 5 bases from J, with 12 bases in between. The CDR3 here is CASSYQGGRETQYF. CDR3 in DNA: TGTGCCAGCAGTTACCAAGGAGGGAGGGAGACCCAGTACTTC.

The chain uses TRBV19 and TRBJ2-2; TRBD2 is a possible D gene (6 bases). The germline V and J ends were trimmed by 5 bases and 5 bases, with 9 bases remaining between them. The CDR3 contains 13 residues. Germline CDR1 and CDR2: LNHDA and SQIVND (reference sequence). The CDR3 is CASSPGGTGELFF. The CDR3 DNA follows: TGTGCCAGTAGTCCCGGGGGTACCGGGGAGCTGTTTTTT.

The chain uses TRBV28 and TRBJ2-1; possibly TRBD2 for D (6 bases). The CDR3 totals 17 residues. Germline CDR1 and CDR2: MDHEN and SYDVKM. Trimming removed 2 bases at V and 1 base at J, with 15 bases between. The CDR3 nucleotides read TGTGCCAGCAGTTTAGCGGGACGGGGGACTTCCTACAATGAGCAGTTCTTC. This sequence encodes CASSLAGRGTSYNEQFF.

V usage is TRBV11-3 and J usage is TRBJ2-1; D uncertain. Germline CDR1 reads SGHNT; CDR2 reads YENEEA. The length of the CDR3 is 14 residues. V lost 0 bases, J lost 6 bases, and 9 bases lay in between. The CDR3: CASSLDRLTNEQFF. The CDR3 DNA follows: TGTGCCAGCAGCTTAGATAGACTCACCAATGAGCAGTTCTTC. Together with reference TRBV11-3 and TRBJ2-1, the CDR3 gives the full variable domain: EAGVVQSPRYKIIEKKQPVAFWCNPISGHNTLYWYLQNLGQGPELLIRYENEEAVDDSQLPKDRFSAERLKGVDSTLKIQPAELGDSAVYLCASSLDRLTNEQFFGPGTRLTVL.